Following are 8 T cell receptor beta chains from one sample sequenced in a study of blood T cell repertoires in COVID-19. The assay was immunoSEQ multiplex PCR, and TCRdb's table has in-frame clones only and misses some. This table has about 98,000 clones, 87% appearing once. Sequenced: peripheral blood. The receptors were sampled from a man aged 70 or older with acute or convalescent COVID-19.

This clone was observed a few times. The V gene is TRBV6-5, the J gene TRBJ1-1; D possibly corresponds to TRBD1 (6 bases). Germline loops: CDR1 MNHEY, CDR2 SVGAGI. V dropped 0 bases and J dropped 8 bases, with 10 bases sitting between them. The CDR3 loop spans 13 amino acids. CDR3 residues: CASSYSKGVEAFF. The CDR3 nucleotides are TGTGCCAGCAGTTACTCGAAGGGGGTGGAAGCTTTCTTT.

This clone was observed a handful of times. The J gene is TRBJ2-2, the V gene TRBV30; D gene unclear. Germline-derived CDR1 and CDR2 are GTSNPN and SVGIG (reference sequence). The CDR3 loop spans 14 amino acids. Trimming left V 2 bases short and J 0 bases short, with 7 bases between. The CDR3 bases are TGTGCCTGGAGTCTTACAGCGAACACCGGGGAGCTGTTTTTT. Its translation is CAWSLTANTGELFF.

V usage is TRBV19 and J usage is TRBJ1-2; 9 bases agree with TRBD1. Trimming at V came to 6 bases and at J to 4 bases, leaving 9 bases not matched to a gene. Germline values: CDR1 LNHDA, CDR2 SQIVND (reference sequence). The CDR3 covers 15 residues. The CDR3 DNA reads TGTGCCAGTAGCCATACAGGGGGCGACGGCTATGGCTACACCTTC. Amino acid sequence: CASSHTGGDGYGYTF.

V is TRBV5-4 and J is TRBJ1-4; a weak D match, TRBD1 (5 bases). Trimming took off 3 bases at V and 5 bases at J, with 11 bases between the two ends. In germline, CDR1 is SGHNT, CDR2 YYREEE (reference sequence). CDR3 length: 14 amino acids. The CDR3 DNA reads as TGTGCCAGCAGCTCGGTAGGGGAAAATGAAAAACTGTTTTTT. It codes for CASSSVGENEKLFF.

V usage is TRBV7-9 and J usage is TRBJ1-3; D is unresolved. The V end was cut by 2 bases, the J end by 0 bases, with 8 bases between. The CDR3 loop spans 15 amino acids. Per germline, CDR1 SEHNR and CDR2 FQNEAQ (reference sequence). This CDR3 is CASSLLASSGNTIYF. CDR3 nucleotide sequence: TGTGCCAGCAGCTTATTAGCGAGCTCTGGAAACACCATATATTTT.

The V and J genes are TRBV19 and TRBJ1-2; 7 nucleotides line up with TRBD1. Per germline, CDR1 LNHDA and CDR2 SQIVND (reference sequence). The CDR3 loop spans 17 amino acids. After removal of 3 bases from V and 3 bases from J, the junction contained 13 bases not matched to a gene. The CDR3 nucleotides are TGTGCCAGTAGTATCTTGGGAGCCTTGGGACAGTACTATGGCTACACCTTC. Translated: CASSILGALGQYYGYTF.

On this clone itself: Mismatch with germline at one junction end may stem from a read error. The J gene is TRBJ2-7, the V gene TRBV28; D gene unclear. The CDR3 sequence is 12 residues long. Germline CDR1 is MDHEN and CDR2 is SYDVKM. The CDR3 DNA is TGTGCCAGTGGAGAGACCTCCTCCGAGCAGTACTTC. This encodes CASGETSSEQYF.

The V call is TRBV29-1, the J call TRBJ2-1, with D unresolved. The CDR3 runs to 13 residues. Germline lookup yields CDR1 SQVTM and CDR2 ANQGSEA. V lost 4 bases and J lost 0, with 7 bases in between. CDR3 residues: CSVAQYSYNEQFF. The CDR3 DNA follows: TGCAGCGTTGCCCAGTACTCCTACAATGAGCAGTTCTTC.